The clone carrying this TCR beta chain has ten or more counts. Its cognate antigen is unknown. Sequencing libraries for TCR beta were prepared with iRepertoire HTBI primers and Arm-PCR of CDR3 regions. Original analysis: Detected in the samples were about 60 TRBV and approximately 14 TRBJ segments. A single record per CDR3 protein comes from TCRdb applying MiXCR to the multiplex PCR reads. What appears here as the V and J calls and clone size reflects TCRdb's work, not the paper's. This table holds around 450,000 distinct CDR3 sequences, about 22% found once. This sample is drawn from a study of regulatory T cells in long-lasting Graves disease. Broader study findings: Graves' patients with persistent disease showed TCR diversity lower than patients newly diagnosed. A limited number of samples was an acknowledged limitation.

Trimming removed 0 bases at V and 10 bases at J, with 6 bases between. CDR3 length: 10 amino acids. Looked up from germline, CDR1 is DFQATT and CDR2 is SNEGSKA (reference sequence). Specified time point: persistent/refractory GD, antithyroid drugs over 5 years with positive TRAb. Generation of the TCR library employed RNA extracted from PBMCs. The receptor's source is a female donor with Graves disease. The sample consisted of peripheral blood mononuclear cells (PBMCs), taken when the disease was refractory, from a patient treated with antithyroid drugs. The J gene is TRBJ1-2, the V gene TRBV20-1, with D unclear. The DNA for the CDR3 is TGCAGTGCTAGAGATCATGCCTACACCTTC. Translation: CSARDHAYTF.